Following are 18 T cell receptor beta chains from one sample sequenced in a study of blood T cell repertoires in COVID-19. The method was immunoSEQ multiplex PCR; TCRdb's version includes in-frame clones alone and lacks a portion of them. The sample shows some 32,000 clones, about nine tenths of them seen only once. The material sequenced was peripheral blood. Receptors originate from a man between 60 and 75 years old with active COVID-19.

This chain connects TRBV5-6 to TRBJ2-1; 13 bases align to TRBD2. The V gene end was trimmed by 4 bases and the J gene end by 7 bases; junction bases not matched to a gene: 5. The CDR3 has 15 residues. Germline lookup yields CDR1 SGHDT and CDR2 YYEEEE. The CDR3 protein is CASSRTSGSYNEQFF. The DNA for the CDR3 is TGTGCCAGCAGCCGGACTAGCGGGAGTTATAATGAGCAGTTCTTC.

By frequency in the sample, this clone is medium-sized. This chain links TRBV7-9 with TRBJ2-7, with 9 bases that match TRBD2. The CDR3 spans 14 residues. Unmatched junction bases numbered 3, after V lost 4 bases and J lost 2 bases. Germline values: CDR1 SEHNR, CDR2 FQNEAQ (reference sequence). The CDR3 spells CASSSSGTPYEQYF. The CDR3 DNA reads as TGTGCCAGCAGCTCTAGCGGGACCCCCTACGAGCAGTACTTC. The variable domain in full, completed from reference TRBV7-9 and TRBJ2-7, reads DTGVSQNPRHKITKRGQNVTFRCDPISEHNRLYWYRQTLGQGPEFLTYFQNEAQLEKSRLLSDRFSAERPKGSFSTLEIQRTEQGDSAMYLCASSSSGTPYEQYFGPGTRLTVT.

The J gene is TRBJ2-6, the V gene TRBV23-1; 7 positions agree with TRBD1. TRBV23-1 is designated an ORF whose function remains uncertain. J gave up 0 bases and V 6 bases, and 5 bases lay outside the gene matches. This CDR3 has 16 amino acids. In DNA, the CDR3 is TGCGCCAGCAGGGACAGGCCTTACTCTGGGGCCAACGTCCTGACTTTC. Protein product: CASRDRPYSGANVLTF.

The chain links TRBV5-6 to TRBJ1-4, with TRBD1 as a possible D gene (5 bases). From germline, CDR1 is SGHDT and CDR2 YYEEEE. CDR3 length: 15 residues. V dropped 0 bases and J dropped 8 bases, with 14 bases sitting between them. DNA of the CDR3: TGTGCCAGCAGCTTGGTCGGGACTGGCGAAGAAAAACTGTTTTTT. It encodes CASSLVGTGEEKLFF.

This sequence joins TRBV7-3 and TRBJ2-3; D is perhaps TRBD2 (5 bases). The germline gives CDR1 SGHTA, CDR2 FQGTGA. V shed 5 bases and J shed 4 bases, with 13 bases lying between them. This CDR3 comprises 14 residues. CDR3 sequence reads: CASSRNSVSDTQYF. The CDR3 bases are TGTGCCAGCAGCCGTAATAGCGTTTCAGATACGCAGTATTTT.

The chain carries TRBV6-6 and TRBJ2-6; D is unclear. V was cut by 6 bases and J by 1 base, with 10 bases left in between. The CDR3 is 15 residues long. CDR1 MNHNY and CDR2 SVGAGI come from the germline V gene (reference sequence). The DNA for the CDR3 is TGTGCCAGCAGAATACCCGGGTCTGGGGCCAACGTCCTGACTTTC. It translates to CASRIPGSGANVLTF.

CDR3 residues: CASSLAGGQGTDTQYF. The CDR3 coding sequence is TGTGCCAGCAGCTTAGCCGGTGGACAGGGCACAGATACGCAGTATTTT. The chain joins TRBV11-3 to TRBJ2-3, with TRBD1 matching 7 bases. Germline V gene lookup returns CDR1 SGHNT and CDR2 YENEEA. V gave up 1 base and J gave up 1 base; unmatched junction bases: 5. CDR3 length equals 16 residues.

The gene calls are TRBV7-2 and TRBJ2-5; 7 nucleotides match TRBD2. Germline values: CDR1 SGHTA, CDR2 FQGNSA. With 3 bases clipped from V and 10 bases from J, the junction kept 8 bases outside the gene matches. The CDR3 is 13 residues long. CDR3 coding DNA: TGTGCCAGCAGCTTTGTTGCGGGGGAGGTCCAGTACTTC. It is translated as CASSFVAGEVQYF.

This clone was counted only a few times. The genes are TRBV2 and TRBJ1-2, with TRBD1 matching over 9 bases. J lost 7 bases, V lost 3 bases, and 6 bases had no gene match. Per the germline V gene, CDR1 is SNHLY and CDR2 is FYNNEI. There are 14 residues in the CDR3. The CDR3 sequence: CASSERQGVVGYTF. CDR3 in DNA: TGTGCCAGCAGTGAGCGACAGGGGGTAGTTGGCTACACCTTC.

This chain connects TRBV12-5 to TRBJ1-6; weak D call: TRBD1 (5 bases). V lost 0 bases and J 1 base, leaving 10 bases between the germline ends. CDR3 length: 17 residues. Germline CDR1 is LGHNT and CDR2 is FRNRAP. The CDR3 bases are TGTGCTAGTGGTTTGGTGGTCGGGGGATCCTATAATTCACCCCTCCACTTT. It translates to CASGLVVGGSYNSPLHF.

The chain links TRBV7-2 to TRBJ2-3; 8 bases align to TRBD2. Trimming took 3 bases from V and 1 from J; bases not matched to a gene: 9. Per germline, CDR1 SGHTA and CDR2 FQGNSA. The CDR3 is 17 amino acids. The DNA of the CDR3 is TGTGCCAGCAGCTTCAAGACTAGCGCTTTTGGCACAGATACGCAGTATTTT. This codes for CASSFKTSAFGTDTQYF.

The chain has TRBV7-2 and TRBJ2-5, with 8 bases identical to TRBD2. J was trimmed by 2 bases and V by 5 bases; bases with no gene match: 7. The CDR3 has 15 amino acids. Per germline, CDR1 SGHTA and CDR2 FQGNSA. CDR3 in amino acids: CASSMSGGSQETQYF. CDR3 DNA: TGTGCCAGCAGCATGTCGGGGGGGTCTCAAGAGACCCAGTACTTC.

The chain carries TRBV12-2 and TRBJ2-7; TRBD1 is taken as the D call from the table, unchecked against the DNA. TRBV12-2 is a pseudogene segment. This CDR3 region has 15 residues. The CDR3 reads CASRTDRVCSYEQYF. CDR3 nucleotide sequence: TGTGCAAGTCGAACAGACCGAGTTTGCTCCTACGAGCAGTACTTC.

J is TRBJ2-1 and V is TRBV3-1 (or the pseudogene TRBV3-2); TRBD1 might be the D (6 bases). The CDR3 sequence is 15 residues long. Germline V gene lookup returns CDR1 LGHDT and CDR2 YNNKEL (reference sequence). V was pared by 4 bases and J by 0 bases, with 10 bases between. In DNA, the CDR3 is TGTGCCAGCAGCCGAGGGGGTAGCTCCTACAATGAGCAGTTCTTC. Its protein product is CASSRGGSSYNEQFF.

The V gene is TRBV30, the J gene TRBJ2-6; a possible D gene is TRBD1 (6 bases). The CDR3 is 15 amino acids. V lost 2 bases and J lost 4, with 12 bases in between. The germline gives CDR1 GTSNPN, CDR2 SVGIG (reference sequence). The DNA of the CDR3 is TGTGCCTGGAGTAGTATGGGGGCCGGGGCCAACGTCCTGACTTTC. As protein: CAWSSMGAGANVLTF. Complete variable domain (other parts from reference TRBV30 and TRBJ2-6): SQTIHQWPATLVQPVGSPLSLECTVEGTSNPNLYWYRQAAGRGLQLLFYSVGIGQISSEVPQNLSASRPQDRQFILSSKKLLLSDSGFYLCAWSSMGAGANVLTFGAGSRLTVL.

This clone is a singleton in its sample. V usage is TRBV5-4 and J usage is TRBJ2-3; 9 bases are a match to TRBD1. From germline, CDR1 is SGHNT and CDR2 YYREEE (reference sequence). Losses at the gene ends were 4 bases for V and 4 bases for J; bases not matched to a gene: 7. This CDR3 comprises 15 residues. The CDR3 sequence: CASSKWGQGSDTQYF. The CDR3 DNA follows: TGTGCCAGCAGCAAATGGGGACAGGGATCAGATACGCAGTATTTT.

The CDR3, as DNA: TGTGCCAGTAGTGACTACAGGGGAGGAAACTATGGCTACACCTTC. Translated, it gives CASSDYRGGNYGYTF. The chain is built from TRBV19 and TRBJ1-2, with TRBD1 matching 7 bases. The CDR3 totals 15 residues. CDR1 and CDR2 from the germline V gene are LNHDA and SQIVND (reference sequence). With 5 bases clipped from V and 2 bases from J, the junction kept 8 bases outside the gene matches. The whole variable domain, filled in from reference TRBV19 and TRBJ1-2, reads DGGITQSPKYLFRKEGQNVTLSCEQNLNHDAMYWYRQDPGQGLRLIYYSQIVNDFQKGDIAEGYSVSREKKESFPLTVTSAQKNPTAFYLCASSDYRGGNYGYTFGSGTRLTVV.

The V call is TRBV3-1 (or the pseudogene TRBV3-2), the J call TRBJ2-7; no firm D call. CDR1 is LGHDT and CDR2 is YNNKEL in the germline V gene (reference sequence). CDR3 length equals 13 residues. V shed 4 bases and J shed 0 bases, with 7 bases lying between them. CDR3 nucleotides: TGTGCCAGCAGCCTGGCCCTCTCCTACGAGCAGTACTTC. It encodes CASSLALSYEQYF.